The entry below gives a single T cell receptor beta chain sequence along with its context. V was trimmed by 4 bases and J by 3 bases, leaving 12 bases between them. This CDR3 contains 14 residues. Per germline, CDR1 MDHEN and CDR2 SYDVKM. TCRdb independently ran MiXCR on the RT-PCR reads; one entry per CDR3 protein. This table holds about 700,000 distinct CDR3 sequences, more than 13% found once. The gene calls are TRBV28 and TRBJ2-5; D gene uncertain. This clonotype was sampled from a female donor in good health, serving as a healthy control. The specimen sequenced was memory CD4+ T cells from blood. DNA for the CDR3: TGTGCCAGCAGTTGGAAGCGAGGAAAAGAGACCCAGTACTTC. As protein: CASSWKRGKETQYF.